This T cell receptor (beta chain) was recorded in a study of T cells in Graves' hyperthyroidism and ophthalmopathy (dated by TCRdb to the late 2010s). A note on the overall study: Peripheral blood was collected at initial diagnosis, before any treatment. To identify distinguishing TCR V-J signatures, a discovery cohort of 100 or so patients was used, comprising 40 to 45 with Graves' ophthalmopathy and around 60 with stable Graves' hyperthyroidism. Whether ophthalmopathy could be predicted prospectively was tested in an independent validation cohort made up of under 20 hyperthyroidism patients plus 17 patients who later progressed to ophthalmopathy. The approximately 97 discovery patients were randomly divided into training and test sets at a 7:3 ratio. Thyroid tissue and blood T-cell repertoires from roughly 6 Graves' hyperthyroidism patients were also compared in the study. Once sampling was done, hyperthyroidism patients were given methimazole at a starting dose of 30 mg daily, whereas ophthalmopathy patients were given high-dose intravenous methylprednisolone. According to the paper, TCR Vbeta CDR3 sequencing was carried out on 135 peripheral blood samples, which came from fewer than 50 ophthalmopathy, approximately 78 hyperthyroidism and approximately 17 progressor patients.

Amplification of TCR beta CDR3 regions was carried out from RNA transcripts. The TCR CDR3 was subjected to a first round of RT-PCR using the HTBI primer set and the Qiagen OneStep RT-PCR kit. Libraries were constructed in a second round of multiplex PCR, after which size selection and purification were performed. Sequencing of the libraries was done on an Illumina HiSeq2000 using paired-end 100 bp reads. The authors processed their data as follows. SOAPnuke was used to process the raw data, with reads discarded if the reads contained adapters or uncalled bases, had a mean Phred below 15, or lacked an exact constant-primer or identifier match. COPE v1.2.5 was used to merge the high-quality paired reads, and each unique nucleotide sequence was defined as a clonotype. MiTCR v1.1 was used to align clonotypes to the IMGT TRBV, TRBD and TRBJ reference segments. The analysis was restricted to V-J combinations with a frequency above 0.0001, which together covered over 99% of the repertoires. The TCS score was defined as the ratio of F50 (clonal expansion) to E x V (chaos), calculated using BLOSUM62-based TCRdist between CDR3 peptides within each V-J. Welch's t-statistics and random forest reduced around 510 V-J features to around 14, which were used in a naive Bayes classifier (R e1071). Clones were called with MiXCR by TCRdb after fastp trimmed the public reads at Q25, and only in-frame beta chains were retained. Entries are consolidated by CDR3 protein sequence, retaining the most common genes and DNA. These V and J calls derive from TCRdb rather than the authors' analysis. The sample yields approximately 380,000 distinct CDR3 sequences; roughly 18% were counted once. Roughly two fifths of the sample rests with the top ten.

This clonotype was seen ten or more times. The specificity of this receptor is unknown. Per-nucleotide qualities are absent, and no much larger clonotype sits a single base away. Reading from cysteine to phenylalanine, the CDR3 counts 18 amino acids. Only the CDR3 region is kept as DNA, spanning 54 bases read in frame from base 1. CDR1 LGHDT and CDR2 YNNKEL are derived from the germline V gene (reference sequence). V is shortened by 0 bases, J by 2 bases, and the region joining them spans 17 bases. Overall study results and their limits: Most expanded thyroid clonotypes (frequency above 0.001) were also found in blood, which suggests that blood repertoires may mirror thyroid immune responses. In cross-validation, a model built on a 13 V-J signature told ophthalmopathy apart from stable hyperthyroidism with 85% to 90% sensitivity and roughly 81% specificity, and in testing the same model reached 80%/75%. In validation, the model predicted progression to ophthalmopathy with 55% to 71% sensitivity and roughly 72% specificity, a median of 6.5 months before onset. Sample size was not statistically predetermined, and investigators were not blinded to group allocation.

Moderately to severely active disease, a Clinical Activity Score of at least 3, a NOSPECS grade of at least 4, and a duration under 3 months were present in ophthalmopathy patients. The study excluded patients with uncontrolled infections, other autoimmune diseases, pregnancy or lactation. Clinical symptoms, serum thyroxine and TRAb, thyroid ultrasound, and orbital computed tomography formed the basis for the diagnoses. Ficoll-Paque density gradient centrifugation was used to isolate PBMCs from under 11 ml of fresh peripheral blood. Total RNA was extracted with Trizol reagent, and quality was checked on an Agilent 2100 Bioanalyzer.

The chain uses TRBV3-1 and TRBJ1-3, with no confident D gene call. What was sequenced was blood. The sequence derives from a man aged 18 to 30 with Graves' ophthalmopathy. The DNA sequence is TGTGCCAGCAGCCAAGAAACCGGGGTACCCCCGGCTGGAAACACCATATATTTT. It codes for CASSQETGVPPAGNTIYF.